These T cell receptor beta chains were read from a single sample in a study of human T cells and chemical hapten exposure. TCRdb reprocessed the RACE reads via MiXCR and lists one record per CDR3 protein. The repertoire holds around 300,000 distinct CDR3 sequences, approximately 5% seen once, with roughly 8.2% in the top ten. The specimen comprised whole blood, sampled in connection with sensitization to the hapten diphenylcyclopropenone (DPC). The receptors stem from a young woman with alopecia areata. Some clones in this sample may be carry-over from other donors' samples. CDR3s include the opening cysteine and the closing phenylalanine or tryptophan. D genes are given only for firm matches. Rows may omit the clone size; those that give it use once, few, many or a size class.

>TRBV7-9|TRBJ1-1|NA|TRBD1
CASSFWTGGTEAFF
TGTGCCAGCAGCTTCTGGACAGGGGGCACTGAAGCTTTCTTT
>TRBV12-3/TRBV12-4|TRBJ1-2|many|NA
CASSGLGVGGYGYTF
TGTGCCAGCAGTGGACTTGGAGTGGGGGGCTATGGCTACACCTTC
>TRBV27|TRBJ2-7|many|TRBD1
CASSSGQLSYEQYF
TGTGCCAGCAGTTCGGGACAGCTGTCCTACGAGCAGTACTTC
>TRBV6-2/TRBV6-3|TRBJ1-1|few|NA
CASSYPTPQGPYNTNTEAFF
TGTGCCAGCAGTTACCCCACTCCCCAGGGGCCCTACAATACGAACACTGAAGCTTTCTTT
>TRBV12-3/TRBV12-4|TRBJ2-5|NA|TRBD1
CASSKTGVETQYF
TGTGCCAGCAGTAAGACAGGGGTTGAGACCCAGTACTTC
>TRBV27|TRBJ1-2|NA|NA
CASRSGAYYGYTF
TGTGCCAGCAGATCTGGAGCTTACTATGGCTACACCTTC
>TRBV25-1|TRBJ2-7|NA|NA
CASSDSNSYEQYF
TGTGCCAGCAGTGATTCCAACAGCTACGAGCAGTACTTC
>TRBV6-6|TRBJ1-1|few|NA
CASINTGGSEAFF
TGTGCCAGCATCAACACCGGGGGAAGTGAAGCTTTCTTT
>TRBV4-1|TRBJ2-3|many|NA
CASSPGTVRTDTQYF
TGCGCCAGCAGCCCAGGGACCGTCCGCACAGATACGCAGTATTTT
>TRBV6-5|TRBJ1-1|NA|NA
CASNQAGYTEAFF
TGTGCCAGCAACCAGGCGGGGTACACTGAAGCTTTCTTT
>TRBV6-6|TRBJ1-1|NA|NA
CASSPTRGGVNTEAFF
TGTGCCAGCAGTCCTACCCGGGGGGGAGTGAACACTGAAGCTTTCTTT
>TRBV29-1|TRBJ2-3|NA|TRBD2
CSPRQLAGGTDTQYF
TGCAGCCCAAGGCAACTAGCGGGGGGCACAGATACGCAGTATTTT
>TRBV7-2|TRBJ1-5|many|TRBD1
CASSAQGAGFNQPQHF
TGTGCCAGCAGCGCACAGGGGGCAGGGTTCAATCAGCCCCAGCATTTT
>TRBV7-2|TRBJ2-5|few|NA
CASRLPGTQETQYF
TGTGCCAGCAGATTACCGGGGACTCAAGAGACCCAGTACTTC
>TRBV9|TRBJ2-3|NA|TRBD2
CASTGGGWTDTQYF
TGTGCCAGCACCGGGGGGGGCTGGACAGATACGCAGTATTTT
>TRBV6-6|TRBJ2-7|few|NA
CASDHSGDKLLSYEQYF
TGTGCCAGCGATCATTCGGGGGACAAGCTCCTTTCCTACGAGCAGTACTTC
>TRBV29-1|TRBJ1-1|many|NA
CSVEGDGGDRAFF
TGCAGCGTTGAAGGTGACGGGGGTGATAGGGCTTTCTTT
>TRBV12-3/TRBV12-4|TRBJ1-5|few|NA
CASSLAWQTPQHF
TGTGCCAGCAGTTTGGCCTGGCAGACGCCCCAGCATTTT